This entry lists 5 T cell receptor beta chains sequenced from one sample in a study of blood T cell repertoires in COVID-19. Measured with immunoSEQ multiplex PCR; TCRdb has only the in-frame clones, and not every one. The sample holds 150,000 to 180,000 clones, approximately 80% seen once. The sample comprised peripheral blood. These receptors were obtained from a woman in her sixties with COVID-19, enrolled during active disease.

This clone was counted once. The CDR3 DNA follows: TGTGCCAGCAGCCAAGGGAGACAGTCCTACGAGCAGTACTTC. Its protein product is CASSQGRQSYEQYF. J is TRBJ2-7 and V is TRBV3-1 (or the pseudogene TRBV3-2), with TRBD1 as a possible D gene (5 bases). The CDR3 contains 14 residues. Trimming shortened V by 1 base and J by 1 base, and 8 bases separated the two germline ends. Germline V gene lookup returns CDR1 LGHDT and CDR2 YNNKEL (reference sequence).

The J gene is TRBJ1-5, the V gene TRBV19; D is perhaps TRBD1 (6 bases). Trimming removed 3 bases at V and 5 bases at J, with 11 bases between. From germline, CDR1 is LNHDA and CDR2 SQIVND (reference sequence). CDR3 length equals 14 residues. CDR3: CASSMDHRDQPQHF. CDR3 DNA: TGTGCCAGTAGTATGGACCACAGGGATCAGCCCCAGCATTTT. The full variable domain, its missing parts supplied by reference TRBV19 and TRBJ1-5, is DGGITQSPKYLFRKEGQNVTLSCEQNLNHDAMYWYRQDPGQGLRLIYYSQIVNDFQKGDIAEGYSVSREKKESFPLTVTSAQKNPTAFYLCASSMDHRDQPQHFGDGTRLSIL.

The V and J genes are TRBV5-1 and TRBJ2-1; D is perhaps TRBD1 (6 bases). This CDR3 contains 15 residues. Germline V gene data show CDR1 as SGHRS and CDR2 as YFSETQ. Trimming removed 3 bases from V and 7 bases from J, with 17 bases in between. In DNA, the CDR3 is TGCGCCAGCAGCTCGACAGGCACTCTAGGGAATGAGCAGTTCTTC. Its protein is CASSSTGTLGNEQFF. The full variable domain, with the rest looked up from reference TRBV5-1 and TRBJ2-1, is KAGVTQTPRYLIKTRGQQVTLSCSPISGHRSVSWYQQTPGQGLQFLFEYFSETQRNKGNFPGRFSGRQFSNSRSEMNVSTLELGDSALYLCASSSTGTLGNEQFFGPGTRLTVL.

The chain uses TRBV5-1 and TRBJ2-1, with a possible D match to TRBD2 (5 bases). The germline CDR1 and CDR2 sequences are SGHRS and YFSETQ. V lost 4 bases, J lost 4 bases, and 9 bases lay in between. The CDR3 is 13 residues long. This CDR3 is CASSVDSYNEQFF. The CDR3 DNA follows: TGCGCCAGCAGCGTGGACTCTTACAATGAGCAGTTCTTC.

The chain links TRBV5-1 to TRBJ1-5, with 9 bases identical to TRBD1. The CDR3 runs to 14 residues. Germline CDR1 SGHRS, CDR2 YFSETQ. V dropped 2 bases and J dropped 6; count of bases not matched to a gene: 3. The CDR3 DNA follows: TGCGCCAGCAGCTTAGACAGGGGGTCTCAGCCCCAGCATTTT. It specifies CASSLDRGSQPQHF.